The sequence of this T cell receptor (beta chain) was determined in a study of cytomegalovirus exposure and HLA in healthy donors. Study-wide points: Earlier analysis looked at TCR beta V segments, and most were productive about 87% or about 30% of the time. Cytomegalovirus association was assigned to under 200 TCR beta chains. It was reported that TCR beta sequences correctly inferred the HLA-A and HLA-B alleles for most subjects.

The primer mix had 60 Vbeta and 13 Jbeta primers. Generated by immunoSEQ multiplex PCR, the TCRdb table keeps only in-frame clones and is missing some. This table holds about 160,000 clones, roughly 80% found once. A word on this clone: Its antigen remains unidentified.

The sample comprised PBMCs. The receptor was derived from a man aged 18-30 years in good health and CMV-seropositive.

CDR3 in amino acids: CASSEFQGNYGYTF. CDR3 coding DNA: TGTGCCAGCAGTGAATTCCAGGGAAACTATGGCTACACCTTC. The V and J genes are TRBV6-1 and TRBJ1-2, with D maybe TRBD1 (5 bases). Per germline, CDR1 MNHNS and CDR2 SASEGT. The V end lost 2 bases, the J end lost 2 bases, and 9 bases lay between the germline ends. CDR3 length: 14 amino acids.